These 18 T cell receptor beta chains came from one sample sequenced in a study of immune cell composition in non-small cell lung cancer. Method: immunoSEQ multiplex PCR; TCRdb's copy keeps in-frame clones and lacks some. This table has 9,000 to 10,000 clones, almost 70% appearing once. Sequencing was carried out using lung tumor tissue. The receptors come from a human donor with non-small cell lung cancer.

CDR3 region: CAWSAGGKYGYTF. For the CDR3, the DNA is TGTGCCTGGAGTGCGGGGGGCAAGTATGGCTACACCTTC. V and J are TRBV30 and TRBJ1-2; TRBD1 might be the D (6 bases). Germline V gene sequence: CDR1 GTSNPN, CDR2 SVGIG (reference sequence). This CDR3 is built from 13 residues. The ends were cut back, 1 base at V and 5 bases at J, with 11 bases in the middle.

The rearrangement links TRBV5-6 to TRBJ1-1, with D possibly matching TRBD1 (5 bases). The CDR3 is 17 residues long. Trimming pared 4 bases from V and 2 bases from J, leaving 21 bases between. Germline V gene data show CDR1 as SGHDT and CDR2 as YYEEEE. The CDR3 nucleotides are TGTGCCAGCAGCGCTATACCGGGGACTACCCTAAACACTGAAGCTTTCTTT. Translated: CASSAIPGTTLNTEAFF. The whole variable domain, remainder taken from reference TRBV5-6 and TRBJ1-1, is DAGVTQSPTHLIKTRGQQVTLRCSPKSGHDTVSWYQQALGQGPQFIFQYYEEEERQRGNFPDRFSGHQFPNYSSELNVNALLLGDSALYLCASSAIPGTTLNTEAFFGQGTRLTVV.

This rearrangement joins TRBV7-2 to TRBJ1-6; D call uncertain. Germline V gene data show CDR1 as SGHTA and CDR2 as FQGNSA. This CDR3 has 14 amino acids. Trimming took 5 bases from V and 2 from J, leaving 7 bases between them. DNA for the CDR3: TGTGCCAGCAGCCCCCTCCCCTATAATTCACCCCTCCACTTT. Its protein is CASSPLPYNSPLHF. Supplemented by reference TRBV7-2 and TRBJ1-6, the full variable domain reads GAGVSQSPSNKVTEKGKDVELRCDPISGHTALYWYRQSLGQGLEFLIYFQGNSAPDKSGLPSDRFSAERTGGSVSTLTIQRTQQEDSAVYLCASSPLPYNSPLHFGNGTRLTVT.

Only a few counts were recorded for this clone. The CDR3, as DNA: TGTGCCAGTAGTATTTGGGGGACAGGGCGGACTGACTATGGCTACACCTTC. Amino acids: CASSIWGTGRTDYGYTF. J is TRBJ1-2 and V is TRBV19, with 9 bases fitting TRBD1. CDR1 LNHDA and CDR2 SQIVND come from the germline V gene (reference sequence). This CDR3 is built from 17 residues. Unmatched junction bases numbered 11, after V lost 3 bases and J lost 3 bases.

The chain recombines TRBV6-5 with TRBJ1-1, with 8 bases matching TRBD1. V trimming: 0 bases; J trimming: 3 bases; junction bases outside the gene matches: 6. Germline CDR1 MNHEY, CDR2 SVGAGI. This CDR3 contains 16 residues. CDR3 amino acids: CASSYSRSRGHTEAFF. In DNA form, the CDR3 reads TGTGCCAGCAGTTACTCGAGGTCCAGGGGGCACACTGAAGCTTTCTTT.

The chain uses TRBV11-3 and TRBJ1-1, with no clear D. V lost 4 bases to trimming and J lost 7 bases, with 10 bases between them. CDR1 and CDR2 (germline): SGHNT, YENEEA. The CDR3 is 12 amino acids. Here the CDR3 reads CASSSRHDEAFF. CDR3 bases: TGTGCCAGCAGCTCCAGACACGATGAAGCTTTCTTT. The complete variable domain, with remaining parts taken from reference TRBV11-3 and TRBJ1-1, reads EAGVVQSPRYKIIEKKQPVAFWCNPISGHNTLYWYLQNLGQGPELLIRYENEEAVDDSQLPKDRFSAERLKGVDSTLKIQPAELGDSAVYLCASSSRHDEAFFGQGTRLTVV.

This clone was detected a few times. V usage is TRBV19 and J usage is TRBJ2-1, with 7 bases identical to TRBD2. V was clipped by 8 bases and J by 3 bases; unmatched bases: 10. CDR1 is LNHDA, CDR2 SQIVND, per germline (reference sequence). The CDR3 is made up of 15 amino acids. The CDR3, as DNA: TGTGCCAGTCGCCCGGTGGGGGGGGGCTACAATGAGCAGTTCTTC. This encodes CASRPVGGGYNEQFF.

The chain links TRBV28 to TRBJ1-1, with 9 bases fitting TRBD1. Germline V gene data show CDR1 as MDHEN and CDR2 as SYDVKM. The CDR3 has 15 amino acids. Trimming removed 4 bases from V and 4 bases from J; junction bases left unmatched: 7. The CDR3 bases are TGTGCCAGCAGTTCGTCCACACAGGGGGCCACTGAAGCTTTCTTT. Amino acid sequence: CASSSSTQGATEAFF.

About this clone: Other DNA sequences in the same sample also yield this CDR3. This chain connects TRBV29-1 to TRBJ2-5, with a weak D call TRBD1 (6 bases). The germline gives CDR1 SQVTM, CDR2 ANQGSEA. The CDR3 covers 12 residues. V was trimmed by 4 bases and J by 5 bases, leaving 11 bases between them. CDR3: CSVVGQGETQYF. In DNA form, the CDR3 reads TGCAGCGTTGTGGGACAAGGGGAGACCCAGTACTTC.

This chain connects TRBV6-1 to TRBJ2-3, with 13 bases fitting TRBD2. V shed 2 bases and J 3 bases; nucleotides not matched to a gene: 11. There are 19 residues in the CDR3. Germline CDR1 reads MNHNS; CDR2 reads SASEGT. The CDR3 DNA follows: TGTGCCAGCAGTGAATGGTTTGGTGTACTAGCGGGGGGGACAGATACGCAGTATTTT. Amino acids: CASSEWFGVLAGGTDTQYF.

The chain combines TRBV29-1 with TRBJ1-1; D call uncertain. Germline values: CDR1 SQVTM, CDR2 ANQGSEA. V lost 7 bases and J 0 bases, leaving 18 bases between the germline ends. The CDR3 runs 15 residues. The CDR3 DNA follows: TGCAGCGCCCGCCTGGGGAGCAGAATGAACACTGAAGCTTTCTTT. Translating gives CSARLGSRMNTEAFF. The whole variable domain, filled in from reference TRBV29-1 and TRBJ1-1, reads SAVISQKPSRDICQRGTSLTIQCQVDSQVTMMFWYRQQPGQSLTLIATANQGSEATYESGFVIDKFPISRPNLTFSTLTVSNMSPEDSSIYLCSARLGSRMNTEAFFGQGTRLTVV.

In this sample, this clone turned up a few times. The genes are TRBV29-1 and TRBJ2-4, with 10 positions matching TRBD1. This CDR3 has 16 residues. Trimming cost V 0 bases and J 2 bases; bases outside gene matches: 4. Per the germline V gene, CDR1 is SQVTM and CDR2 is ANQGSEA. CDR3 nucleotides: TGCAGCGTTGAAGATCGACAGGGGGCGCCCAAAAACATTCAGTACTTC. Translation: CSVEDRQGAPKNIQYF.

The chain couples TRBV28 to TRBJ2-7; the match to TRBD2 covers 13 bases. The CDR3 is 16 amino acids. CDR1 is MDHEN and CDR2 is SYDVKM in the germline V gene. Trimming removed 6 bases from V and 7 bases from J; junction bases left unmatched: 12. CDR3 loop: CASRRQGTSGEREQYF. CDR3 nucleotide sequence: TGTGCCAGCAGGAGACAGGGGACTAGCGGGGAAAGGGAGCAGTACTTC.

The J gene is TRBJ1-1, the V gene TRBV19; 7 bases match TRBD1. This CDR3 has 14 residues. Germline V gene data show CDR1 as LNHDA and CDR2 as SQIVND (reference sequence). Losses at the gene ends were 7 bases for V and 5 bases for J; bases not matched to a gene: 10. DNA of the CDR3: TGTGCCAGTACCACGACAGGGAGGAGTACTGAAGCTTTCTTT. It is translated as CASTTTGRSTEAFF.

The V gene is TRBV2, the J gene TRBJ2-3; 9 bases fit TRBD1. Per the germline V gene, CDR1 is SNHLY and CDR2 is FYNNEI. Trimming removed 6 bases from V and 5 bases from J; junction bases left unmatched: 9. This CDR3 contains 15 residues. CDR3 amino acids: CASSAGQGRVDTQYF. CDR3 sequence (DNA): TGTGCCAGCAGCGCCGGACAGGGGAGGGTAGATACGCAGTATTTT.

There are a few counts of this clone. The rearrangement links TRBV28 to TRBJ1-5; D gene unclear. This CDR3 contains 15 residues. From germline, CDR1 is MDHEN and CDR2 SYDVKM. Trimming took off 4 bases at V and 5 bases at J, with 15 bases between the two ends. CDR3 bases: TGTGCCAGCAGTTCCCTAGCGTTGGTAGATCAGCCCCAGCATTTT. This gives the protein CASSSLALVDQPQHF.

This chain connects TRBV18 to TRBJ1-2; D is unresolved. Trimming cost V 2 bases and J 6 bases, with 13 bases left between them. Per the germline V gene, CDR1 is KGHSH and CDR2 is LQKENI. This CDR3 spans 14 amino acids. In DNA, the CDR3 is TGTGCCAGCTCACCATTTTCGGGGTCCGATGGCTACACCTTC. Amino acid sequence: CASSPFSGSDGYTF.

The chain employs TRBV5-1 and TRBJ2-1; 10 bases are a match to TRBD2. After removal of 5 bases from V and 10 bases from J, the junction contained 9 bases not matched to a gene. Germline V gene lookup returns CDR1 SGHRS and CDR2 YFSETQ. The CDR3 consists of 14 residues. The CDR3 reads CASSSSGGAREQFF. CDR3 DNA sequence: TGCGCCAGCAGTTCCAGCGGGGGGGCCCGGGAGCAGTTCTTC.